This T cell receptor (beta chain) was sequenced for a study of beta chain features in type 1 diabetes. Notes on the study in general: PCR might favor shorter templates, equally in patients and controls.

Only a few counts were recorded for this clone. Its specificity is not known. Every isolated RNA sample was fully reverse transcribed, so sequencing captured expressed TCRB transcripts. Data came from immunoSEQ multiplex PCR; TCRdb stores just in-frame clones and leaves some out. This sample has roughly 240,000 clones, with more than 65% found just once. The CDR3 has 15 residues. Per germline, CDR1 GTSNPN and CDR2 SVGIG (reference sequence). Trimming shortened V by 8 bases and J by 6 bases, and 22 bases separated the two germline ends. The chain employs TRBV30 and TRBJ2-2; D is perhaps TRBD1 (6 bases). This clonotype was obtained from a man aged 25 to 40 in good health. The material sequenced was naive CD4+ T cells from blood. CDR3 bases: TGTGCCCGGTCACAGGGCTTTGCGTCCCCCGGGGAGCTGTTTTTT. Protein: CARSQGFASPGELFF.